The present T cell receptor (beta chain) was sequenced within a study of shared clonotypes between healthy human individuals. General study findings and limits: For sorted subsets, rarefaction showed incomplete sequencing despite large depth.

Splitting of each subset's genomic DNA was done evenly across several immunoSEQ plates. Using immunoSEQ multiplex PCR, the repertoire was profiled, and TCRdb retains in-frame clones only, with some absent. The table lists around 700,000 clones, approximately 75% of them singletons. The V end lost 6 bases, the J end lost 7 bases, and 19 bases lay between the germline ends. The CDR3 extends over 14 amino acids. Germline CDR1 ENHRY, CDR2 SYGVKD. Every donor was a Caucasian adult from Nashville, Tennessee. In regard to this clone: Its specificity is unknown.

Sequences were obtained from memory CD4+ T cells sorted from blood. Subset of the sample: CD45RA-negative fraction. The V and J genes are TRBV10-3 and TRBJ2-7; D is perhaps TRBD1 (6 bases). The source is a woman aged 30 to 39 in good health. The CDR3 DNA reads TGTGCCATCAGGCCGACAGGAGCAGGGCAAGAGCAGTACTTC. As protein: CAIRPTGAGQEQYF.